Described below is a single T cell receptor beta chain sequence and its context. The data are from a study of OX40 agonist ivuxolimab in advanced cancers. The CDR3 runs 15 residues. Germline-derived CDR1 and CDR2 are MNHNS and SASEGT. The V end was cut by 4 bases, the J end by 2 bases, with 13 bases between. Using immunoSEQ multiplex PCR, the repertoire was profiled, and TCRdb retains in-frame clones only, with some absent. The table records some 50,000 clones, 75% to 80% of them present only once. This TCR derives from an adult with an advanced solid tumor such as melanoma, head and neck, liver or kidney cancer. The material sequenced was CD4+ or CD8+ T cells sorted from blood, taken in a trial of the OX40 agonist ivuxolimab. This chain uses TRBV6-1 with TRBJ2-3, with a tentative D call TRBD1 (5 bases). In DNA, the CDR3 is TGTGCCAGCAGTGGACAGTTTTTACCCACAGATACGCAGTATTTT. Amino acid sequence: CASSGQFLPTDTQYF.